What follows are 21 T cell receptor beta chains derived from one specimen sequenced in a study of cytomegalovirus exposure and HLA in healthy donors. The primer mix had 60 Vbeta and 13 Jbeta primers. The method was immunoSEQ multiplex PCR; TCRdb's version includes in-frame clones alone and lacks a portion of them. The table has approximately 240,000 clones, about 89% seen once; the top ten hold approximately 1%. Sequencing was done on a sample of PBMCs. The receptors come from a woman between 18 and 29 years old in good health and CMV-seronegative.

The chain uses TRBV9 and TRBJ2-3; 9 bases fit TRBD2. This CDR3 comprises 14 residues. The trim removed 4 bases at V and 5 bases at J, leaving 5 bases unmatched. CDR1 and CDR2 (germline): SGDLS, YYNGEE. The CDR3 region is CASSSLAGRDTQYF. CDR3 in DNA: TGTGCCAGCAGCAGTCTAGCGGGGAGAGATACGCAGTATTTT.

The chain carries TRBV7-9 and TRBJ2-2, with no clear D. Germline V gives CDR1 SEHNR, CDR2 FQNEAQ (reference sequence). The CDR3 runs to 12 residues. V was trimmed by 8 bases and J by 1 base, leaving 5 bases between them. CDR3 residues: CASGQNTGELFF. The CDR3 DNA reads TGTGCCAGCGGGCAGAACACCGGGGAGCTGTTTTTT.

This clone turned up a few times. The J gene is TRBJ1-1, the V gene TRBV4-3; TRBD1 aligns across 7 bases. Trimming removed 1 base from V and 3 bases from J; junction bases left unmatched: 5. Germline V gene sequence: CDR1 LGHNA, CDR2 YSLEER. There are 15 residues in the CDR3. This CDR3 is CASSQVDRRDTEAFF. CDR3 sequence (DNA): TGCGCCAGCAGCCAAGTGGACAGGAGGGACACTGAAGCTTTCTTT.

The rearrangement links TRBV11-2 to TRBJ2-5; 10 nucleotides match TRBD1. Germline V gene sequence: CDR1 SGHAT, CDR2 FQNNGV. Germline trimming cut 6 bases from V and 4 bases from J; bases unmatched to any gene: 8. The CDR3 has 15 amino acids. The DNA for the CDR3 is TGTGCCAGCAGGCAGACAGGGGGCGTCGGAGAGACCCAGTACTTC. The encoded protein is CASRQTGGVGETQYF.

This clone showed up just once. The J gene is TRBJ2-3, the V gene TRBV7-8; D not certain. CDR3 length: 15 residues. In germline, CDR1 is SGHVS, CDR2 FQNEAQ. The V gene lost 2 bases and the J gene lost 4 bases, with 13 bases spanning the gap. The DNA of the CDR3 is TGTGCCAGCAGCTTACTCGAGTTGCTGGCAGATACGCAGTATTTT. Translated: CASSLLELLADTQYF.

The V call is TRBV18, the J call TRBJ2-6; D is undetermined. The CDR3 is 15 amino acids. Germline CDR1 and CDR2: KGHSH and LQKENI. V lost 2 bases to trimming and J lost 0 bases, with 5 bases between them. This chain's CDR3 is CASSPRSSGANVLTF. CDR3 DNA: TGTGCCAGCTCACCAAGGAGCTCTGGGGCCAACGTCCTGACTTTC.

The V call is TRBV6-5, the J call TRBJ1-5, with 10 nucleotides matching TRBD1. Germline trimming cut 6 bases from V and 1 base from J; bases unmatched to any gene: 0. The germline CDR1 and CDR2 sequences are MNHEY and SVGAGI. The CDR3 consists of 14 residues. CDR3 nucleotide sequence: TGTGCCAGCAGGGGACAGGGGAGCAATCAGCCCCAGCATTTT. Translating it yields CASRGQGSNQPQHF.

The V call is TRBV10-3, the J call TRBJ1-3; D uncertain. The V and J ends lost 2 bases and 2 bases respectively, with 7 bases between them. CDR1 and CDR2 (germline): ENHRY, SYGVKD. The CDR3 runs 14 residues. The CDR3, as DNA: TGTGCCATCAGTGAGAAACAGACTGGAAACACCATATATTTT. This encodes CAISEKQTGNTIYF.

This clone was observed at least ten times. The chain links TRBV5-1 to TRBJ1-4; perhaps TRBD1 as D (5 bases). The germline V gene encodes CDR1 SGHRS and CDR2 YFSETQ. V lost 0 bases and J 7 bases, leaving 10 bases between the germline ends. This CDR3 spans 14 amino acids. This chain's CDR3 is CASSLEGASEKLFF. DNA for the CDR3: TGCGCCAGCAGCTTGGAAGGGGCTAGTGAAAAACTGTTTTTT.

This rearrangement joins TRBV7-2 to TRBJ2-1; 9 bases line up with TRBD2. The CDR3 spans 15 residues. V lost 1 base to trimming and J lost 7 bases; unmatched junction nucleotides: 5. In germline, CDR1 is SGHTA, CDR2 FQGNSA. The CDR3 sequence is CASSLVAGGLNEQFF. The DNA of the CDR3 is TGTGCCAGCAGCTTAGTTGCGGGAGGGCTTAATGAGCAGTTCTTC.

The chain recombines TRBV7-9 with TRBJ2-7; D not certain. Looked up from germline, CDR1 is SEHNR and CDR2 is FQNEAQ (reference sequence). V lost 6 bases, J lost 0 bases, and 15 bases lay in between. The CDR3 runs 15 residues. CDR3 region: CASSWALQSSYEQYF. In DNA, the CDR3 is TGTGCCAGCAGTTGGGCGCTTCAGAGCTCCTACGAGCAGTACTTC.

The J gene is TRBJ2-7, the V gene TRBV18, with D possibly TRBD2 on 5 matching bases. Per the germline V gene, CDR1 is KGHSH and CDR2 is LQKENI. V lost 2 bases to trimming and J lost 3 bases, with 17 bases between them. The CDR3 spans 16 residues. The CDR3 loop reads CASSPGVDPGIYEQYF. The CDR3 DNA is TGTGCCAGCTCACCAGGCGTGGACCCGGGAATCTACGAGCAGTACTTC.

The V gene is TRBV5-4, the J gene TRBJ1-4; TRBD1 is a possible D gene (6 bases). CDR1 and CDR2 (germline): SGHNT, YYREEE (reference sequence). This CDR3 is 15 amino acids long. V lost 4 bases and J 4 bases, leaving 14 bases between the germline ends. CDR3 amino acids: CASSPSGAFNEKLFF. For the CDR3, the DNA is TGTGCCAGCAGCCCCTCAGGGGCCTTTAATGAAAAACTGTTTTTT.

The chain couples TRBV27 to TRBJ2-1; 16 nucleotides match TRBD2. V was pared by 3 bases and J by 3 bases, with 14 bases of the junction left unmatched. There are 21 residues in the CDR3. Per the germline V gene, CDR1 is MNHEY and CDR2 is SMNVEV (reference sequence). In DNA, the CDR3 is TGTGCCAGCAGTTTCCCCTCCGGGACTAGCGGGAGGGGTCCGGACTACAATGAGCAGTTCTTC. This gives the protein CASSFPSGTSGRGPDYNEQFF.

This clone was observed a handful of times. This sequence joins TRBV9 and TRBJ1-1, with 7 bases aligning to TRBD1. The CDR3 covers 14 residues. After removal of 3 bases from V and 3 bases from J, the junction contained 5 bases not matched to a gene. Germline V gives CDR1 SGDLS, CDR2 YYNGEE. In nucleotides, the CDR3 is TGTGCCAGCAGCGCTAGGGGGCGGGACACTGAAGCTTTCTTT. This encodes CASSARGRDTEAFF.

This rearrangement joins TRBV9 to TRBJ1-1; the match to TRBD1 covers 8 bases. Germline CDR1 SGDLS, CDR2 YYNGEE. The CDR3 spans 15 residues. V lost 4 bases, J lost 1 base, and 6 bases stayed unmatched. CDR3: CASSPPGGGNTEAFF. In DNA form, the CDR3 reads TGTGCCAGCAGCCCCCCAGGGGGCGGGAACACTGAAGCTTTCTTT.

CDR3 DNA: TGCGCCAGCAATTTGCGGGGGGCAAACCCAACGGGTGAGACCCAGTACTTC. It specifies CASNLRGANPTGETQYF. This sequence joins TRBV5-1 and TRBJ2-5, with 8 bases lining up with TRBD2. This CDR3 has 17 residues. V was clipped by 6 bases and J by 5 bases; unmatched bases: 18. Germline CDR1 is SGHRS and CDR2 is YFSETQ.

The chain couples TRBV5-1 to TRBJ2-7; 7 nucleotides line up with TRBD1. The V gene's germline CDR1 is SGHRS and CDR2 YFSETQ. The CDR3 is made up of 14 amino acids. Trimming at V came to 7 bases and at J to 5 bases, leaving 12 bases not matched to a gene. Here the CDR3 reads CASRDIRGTDEQYF. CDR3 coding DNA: TGCGCCAGCCGCGATATCAGAGGGACAGACGAGCAGTACTTC. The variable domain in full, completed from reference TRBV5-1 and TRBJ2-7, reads KAGVTQTPRYLIKTRGQQVTLSCSPISGHRSVSWYQQTPGQGLQFLFEYFSETQRNKGNFPGRFSGRQFSNSRSEMNVSTLELGDSALYLCASRDIRGTDEQYFGPGTRLTVT.

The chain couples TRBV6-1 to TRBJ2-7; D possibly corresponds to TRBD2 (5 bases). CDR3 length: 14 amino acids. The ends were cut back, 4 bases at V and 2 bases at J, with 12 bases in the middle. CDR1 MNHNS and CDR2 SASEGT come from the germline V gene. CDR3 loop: CASSAAVGAYEQYF. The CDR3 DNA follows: TGTGCCAGCAGTGCGGCGGTCGGGGCCTACGAGCAGTACTTC.

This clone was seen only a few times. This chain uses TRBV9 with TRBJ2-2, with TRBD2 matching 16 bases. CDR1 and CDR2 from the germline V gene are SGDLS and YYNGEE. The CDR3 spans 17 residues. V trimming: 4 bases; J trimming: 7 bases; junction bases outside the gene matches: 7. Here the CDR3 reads CASSPGLAGGFVGELFF. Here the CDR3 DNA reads TGTGCCAGCAGCCCGGGACTAGCGGGGGGGTTTGTCGGGGAGCTGTTTTTT.

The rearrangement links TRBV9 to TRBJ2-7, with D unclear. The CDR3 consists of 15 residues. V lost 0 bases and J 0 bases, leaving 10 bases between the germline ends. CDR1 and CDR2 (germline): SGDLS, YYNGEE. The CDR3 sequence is CASSVDSGASYEQYF. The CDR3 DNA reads TGTGCCAGCAGCGTAGATTCAGGCGCCTCCTACGAGCAGTACTTC.